The TCR beta chain described here comes from a study of vaccination and CD4 T cells after COVID-19. CDR3 size: 15 residues. Trimming at V came to 5 bases and at J to 3 bases, leaving 7 bases not matched to a gene. Germline V gives CDR1 SGHTA, CDR2 FQGNSA. Oncomine TCR Beta short-read sequencing was applied to DNA from cultured CD4+ T cells. One entry per CDR3 protein results from TCRdb running MiXCR on the PCR reads. The sample has under 20,000 distinct CDR3 sequences, approximately 45% seen once. Turning to this clonotype: Its antigen remains unknown.

Indicated treatment: approximately 9-day PBMC culture with coronavirus spike peptide pools or control peptides (ViraFEST assay). The chain joins TRBV7-2 to TRBJ2-3; 8 nucleotides agree with TRBD2. The sequence derives from a human donor who had recovered from COVID-19. The sample consisted of CD4+ T cells from blood, cultured in vitro, taken after SARS-CoV-2 vaccination. In nucleotides, the CDR3 is TGTGCCAGCAGCACAGCTAGCGGGCGGACAGATACGCAGTATTTT. It yields the protein CASSTASGRTDTQYF.